Following are 18 T cell receptor beta chains from one sample sequenced in a study of blood T cell repertoires in COVID-19. Repertoires were generated with immunoSEQ multiplex PCR, while TCRdb's copy carries only in-frame clones and drops some. Found here are fewer than 30,000 clones, 92% of them singletons; the top ten hold about 3%. Material: peripheral blood. These receptors all come from a human donor in a cohort sampled during active COVID-19.

The V call is TRBV6-5, the J call TRBJ1-1; weak D call: TRBD1 (5 bases). The CDR3 consists of 12 residues. From germline, CDR1 is MNHEY and CDR2 SVGAGI. Trimming shortened V by 6 bases and J by 1 base, and 6 bases separated the two germline ends. CDR3 sequence reads: CASRGQNTEAFF. In DNA form, the CDR3 reads TGTGCCAGCAGAGGACAGAACACTGAAGCTTTCTTT.

This chain joins TRBV15 and TRBJ1-2, with TRBD1 identical over 7 bases. The V gene's germline CDR1 is LNHNV and CDR2 YYDKDF (reference sequence). V shed 3 bases and J 1 base; nucleotides not matched to a gene: 8. The CDR3 is made up of 16 amino acids. The DNA of the CDR3 is TGTGCCACCAGCAGCCAACCGGGACAGCATAACTATGGCTACACCTTC. Protein product: CATSSQPGQHNYGYTF.

The chain has TRBV6-5 and TRBJ2-3; maybe TRBD1 (6 bases). With 7 bases removed from V and 4 bases from J, the gap between germline ends came to 15 bases. The CDR3 runs to 14 residues. CDR1 and CDR2 (germline): MNHEY, SVGAGI. As DNA, the CDR3 is TGTGCCAGCATCCCTCTGGGGGCAGCAGATACGCAGTATTTT. Its translation is CASIPLGAADTQYF.

This chain links TRBV6-5 with TRBJ1-4; the D is unclear. Trimming left V 0 bases short and J 5 bases short, with 7 bases between. Germline CDR1 is MNHEY and CDR2 is SVGAGI. The CDR3 has 14 amino acids. CDR3 in DNA: TGTGCCAGCAGTTACTCGATAGCCAATGAAAAACTGTTTTTT. Amino acids: CASSYSIANEKLFF.

This chain uses TRBV3-1 (or the pseudogene TRBV3-2) with TRBJ1-3; D remains ambiguous. Germline CDR1 reads LGHDT; CDR2 reads YNNKEL (reference sequence). V gave up 5 bases and J gave up 0 bases, with 14 bases separating them. This CDR3 spans 16 amino acids. The CDR3 here is CASSGSGSASGNTIYF. CDR3 DNA: TGTGCCAGCAGCGGGTCGGGGTCGGCCTCTGGAAACACCATATATTTT.

This clone occurred once. V and J are TRBV10-3 and TRBJ1-1, with D possibly matching TRBD1 (5 bases). This CDR3 is 14 amino acids long. Germline V gene lookup returns CDR1 ENHRY and CDR2 SYGVKD. V lost 5 bases to trimming and J lost 3 bases, with 13 bases between them. The CDR3 sequence is CAISRDSLDTEAFF. DNA of the CDR3: TGTGCCATCAGTCGGGACTCCTTGGACACTGAAGCTTTCTTT.

The chain uses TRBV5-1 and TRBJ1-5; no firm D call. The CDR3 spans 12 residues. CDR1 and CDR2 from the germline V gene are SGHRS and YFSETQ. The V gene lost 2 bases and the J gene lost 9 bases, with 9 bases spanning the gap. The CDR3 reads CASSFFTRPQHF. For the CDR3, the DNA is TGCGCCAGCAGCTTTTTTACTAGGCCCCAGCATTTT.

The chain carries TRBV5-1 and TRBJ2-5, with D perhaps matching TRBD1 (5 bases). This CDR3 has 17 amino acids. The germline V and J ends were trimmed by 4 bases and 1 base, with 20 bases remaining between them. CDR1 is SGHRS and CDR2 is YFSETQ in the germline V gene. DNA for the CDR3: TGCGCCAGCAGCCAGGGCCGGAACTCGAAATTCCAAGAGACCCAGTACTTC. Its protein product is CASSQGRNSKFQETQYF.

This clone was found once. J is TRBJ2-6 and V is TRBV18; D is possibly TRBD1 (6 bases). CDR1 is KGHSH, CDR2 LQKENI, per germline. This CDR3 comprises 17 residues. The V and J ends lost 2 bases and 1 base respectively, with 12 bases between them. The CDR3 spells CASSPGTIPSGANVLTF. In DNA form, the CDR3 reads TGTGCCAGCTCACCAGGGACAATCCCTTCTGGGGCCAACGTCCTGACTTTC.

The chain links TRBV5-4 to TRBJ2-1; 10 nucleotides match TRBD2. Per the germline V gene, CDR1 is SGHNT and CDR2 is YYREEE (reference sequence). This CDR3 has 16 residues. V trimming: 4 bases; J trimming: 9 bases; junction bases outside the gene matches: 13. The CDR3 loop reads CASSPSLAGVAAEQFF. The CDR3 DNA is TGTGCCAGCAGCCCCTCCCTAGCGGGGGTAGCGGCTGAGCAGTTCTTC.

The rearrangement uses TRBV11-2 and TRBJ2-7; no clear D gene. Germline CDR1 SGHAT, CDR2 FQNNGV. The V end was cut by 6 bases, the J end by 1 base, with 10 bases between. The CDR3 runs to 13 residues. The CDR3, as DNA: TGTGCCAGCAGGAGAGAGAGTTCCTACGAGCAGTACGTC. It codes for CASRRESSYEQYV.

The chain has TRBV28 and TRBJ1-1; 9 nucleotides match TRBD1. The germline CDR1 and CDR2 sequences are MDHEN and SYDVKM. The trim removed 6 bases at V and 3 bases at J, leaving 8 bases unmatched. The CDR3 consists of 15 residues. CDR3 in amino acids: CASSEQGAGYTEAFF. The DNA of the CDR3 is TGTGCCAGCAGCGAACAGGGGGCTGGTTACACTGAAGCTTTCTTT. Using reference TRBV28 and TRBJ1-1 for the parts outside the CDR3, the full variable domain is DVKVTQSSRYLVKRTGEKVFLECVQDMDHENMFWYRQDPGLGLRLIYFSYDVKMKEKGDIPEGYSVSREKKERFSLILESASTNQTSMYLCASSEQGAGYTEAFFGQGTRLTVV.

This sequence joins TRBV9 and TRBJ2-3; 11 bases line up with TRBD2. Germline lookup yields CDR1 SGDLS and CDR2 YYNGEE. The CDR3 spans 17 residues. The V segment lost 3 bases and the J segment 5 bases; nucleotides outside the gene matches: 11. This CDR3 is CASSAGETSGVGDTQYF. The CDR3 coding sequence is TGTGCCAGCAGCGCGGGAGAGACTAGCGGGGTTGGAGATACGCAGTATTTT.

V usage is TRBV3-1 (or the pseudogene TRBV3-2) and J usage is TRBJ1-2; D possibly corresponds to TRBD1 (5 bases). The V gene lost 0 bases and the J gene lost 8 bases, with 13 bases spanning the gap. CDR3 length: 14 amino acids. Germline CDR1 is LGHDT and CDR2 is YNNKEL (reference sequence). The DNA of the CDR3 is TGTGCCAGCAGCCAAGATCGGGGGACCTGGGGCTACACCTTC. Amino acid sequence: CASSQDRGTWGYTF.

The rearrangement joins TRBV23-1 to TRBJ2-4; D gene unclear. TRBV23-1 is an ORF; its function is uncertain. The length of the CDR3 is 13 residues. Trimming left V 0 bases short and J 7 bases short, with 7 bases between. CDR3: CASSQSVRNIQYF. The CDR3 nucleotides are TGCGCCAGCAGTCAATCGGTGAGGAACATTCAGTACTTC.

The V call is TRBV10-3, the J call TRBJ2-3, with a weak D call TRBD2 (7 bases). The CDR3 runs 14 residues. V lost 6 bases, J lost 2 bases, and 12 bases lay in between. Germline-derived CDR1 and CDR2 are ENHRY and SYGVKD. CDR3 sequence reads: CAISRGADTDTQYF. DNA of the CDR3: TGTGCCATCAGCCGGGGGGCCGACACAGATACGCAGTATTTT.

The chain recombines TRBV10-1 with TRBJ2-2, with unresolved D. This CDR3 has 15 amino acids. V lost 2 bases and J 0 bases, leaving 7 bases between the germline ends. The germline gives CDR1 WNHNN, CDR2 SYGVQD (reference sequence). This CDR3 reads CASSETITNTGELFF. The CDR3 DNA sequence: TGCGCCAGCAGTGAGACAATAACGAACACCGGGGAGCTGTTTTTT.

The V gene is TRBV27, the J gene TRBJ1-2; maybe TRBD1 (6 bases). The CDR3 runs 14 residues. The germline V and J ends were trimmed by 2 bases and 4 bases, with 11 bases remaining between them. Germline values: CDR1 MNHEY, CDR2 SMNVEV (reference sequence). CDR3 sequence (DNA): TGTGCCAGCAGTTTAGGGGCAGGGGTCTATGGCTACACCTTC. Translated: CASSLGAGVYGYTF.